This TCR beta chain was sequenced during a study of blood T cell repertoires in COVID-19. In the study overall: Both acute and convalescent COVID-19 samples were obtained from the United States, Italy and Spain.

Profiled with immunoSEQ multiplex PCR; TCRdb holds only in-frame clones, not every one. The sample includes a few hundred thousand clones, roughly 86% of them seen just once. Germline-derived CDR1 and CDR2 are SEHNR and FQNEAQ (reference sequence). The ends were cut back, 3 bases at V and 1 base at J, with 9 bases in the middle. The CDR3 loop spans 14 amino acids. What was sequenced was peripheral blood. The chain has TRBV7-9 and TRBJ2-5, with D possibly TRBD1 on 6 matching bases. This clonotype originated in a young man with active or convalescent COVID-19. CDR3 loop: CASSFQGFQETQYF. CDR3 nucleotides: TGTGCCAGCAGCTTTCAGGGGTTCCAAGAGACCCAGTACTTC.